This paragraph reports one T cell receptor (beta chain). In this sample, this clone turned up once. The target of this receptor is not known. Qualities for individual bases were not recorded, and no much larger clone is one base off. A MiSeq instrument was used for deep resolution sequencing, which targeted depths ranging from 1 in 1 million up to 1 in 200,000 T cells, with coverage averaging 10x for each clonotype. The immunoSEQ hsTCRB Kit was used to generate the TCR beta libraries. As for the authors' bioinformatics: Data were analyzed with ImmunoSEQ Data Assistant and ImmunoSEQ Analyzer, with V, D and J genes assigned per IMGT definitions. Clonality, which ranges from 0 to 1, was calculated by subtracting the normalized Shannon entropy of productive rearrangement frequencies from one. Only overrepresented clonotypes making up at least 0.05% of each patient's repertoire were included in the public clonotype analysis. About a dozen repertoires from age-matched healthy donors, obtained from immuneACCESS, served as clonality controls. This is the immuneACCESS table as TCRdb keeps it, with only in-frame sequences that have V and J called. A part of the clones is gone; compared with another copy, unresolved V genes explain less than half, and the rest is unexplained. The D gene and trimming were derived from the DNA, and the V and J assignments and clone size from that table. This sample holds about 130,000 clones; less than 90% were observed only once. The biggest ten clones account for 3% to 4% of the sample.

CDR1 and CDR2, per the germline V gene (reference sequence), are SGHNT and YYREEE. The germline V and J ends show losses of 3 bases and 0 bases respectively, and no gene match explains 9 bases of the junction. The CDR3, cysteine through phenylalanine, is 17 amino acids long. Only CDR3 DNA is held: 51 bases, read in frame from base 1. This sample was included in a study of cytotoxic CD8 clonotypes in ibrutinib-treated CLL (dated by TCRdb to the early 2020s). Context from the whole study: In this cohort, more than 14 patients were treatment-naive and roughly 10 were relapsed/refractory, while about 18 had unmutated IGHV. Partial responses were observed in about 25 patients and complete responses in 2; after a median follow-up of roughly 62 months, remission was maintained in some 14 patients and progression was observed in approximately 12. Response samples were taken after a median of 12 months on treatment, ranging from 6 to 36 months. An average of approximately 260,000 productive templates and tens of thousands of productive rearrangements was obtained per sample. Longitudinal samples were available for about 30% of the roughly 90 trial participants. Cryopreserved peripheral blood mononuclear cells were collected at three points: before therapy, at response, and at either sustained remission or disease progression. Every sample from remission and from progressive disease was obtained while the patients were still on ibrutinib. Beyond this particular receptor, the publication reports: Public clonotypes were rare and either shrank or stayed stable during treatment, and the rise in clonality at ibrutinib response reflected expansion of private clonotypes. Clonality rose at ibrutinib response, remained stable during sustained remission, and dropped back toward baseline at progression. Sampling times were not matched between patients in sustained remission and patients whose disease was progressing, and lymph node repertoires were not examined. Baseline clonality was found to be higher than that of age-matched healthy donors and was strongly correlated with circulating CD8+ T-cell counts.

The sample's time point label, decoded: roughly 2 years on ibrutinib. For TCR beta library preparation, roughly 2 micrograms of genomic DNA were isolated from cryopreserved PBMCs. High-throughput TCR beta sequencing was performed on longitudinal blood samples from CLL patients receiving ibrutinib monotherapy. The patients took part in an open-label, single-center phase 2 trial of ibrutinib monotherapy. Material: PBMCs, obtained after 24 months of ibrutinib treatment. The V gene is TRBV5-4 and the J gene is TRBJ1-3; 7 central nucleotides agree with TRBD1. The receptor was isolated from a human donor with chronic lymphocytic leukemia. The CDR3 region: CASSSMRDSFSGNTIYF. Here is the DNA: TGTGCCAGCAGCTCGATGCGGGACAGCTTCTCTGGAAACACCATATATTTT.